The rows below give T cell receptor beta chains drawn from one sample of a study of T cell repertoires in cytomegalovirus infection. MiXCR was run by TCRdb on the reads, yielding one entry per CDR3 protein. The profile shows around 250,000 distinct CDR3 sequences, more than 15% of them singletons. Material for sequencing was CD8+ T cells from PBMCs. Receptors originate from a human donor in good health (CMV status not recorded). Some clones in this sample may be carry-over from other donors' samples. CDR3s include the opening cysteine and the closing phenylalanine or tryptophan. Each record gives: V gene, D gene, J gene, clone size, CDR3 protein, CDR3 DNA. The D gene is left open where the match is weak. Where a row states a size, it is once, few, many or the class of an expanded clone; other rows omit it.

v_gene: TRBV6-1; d_gene: NA; j_gene: TRBJ1-5; abundance: few; CDR3aa: CASSEGLQPNQPQHF; CDR3nt: TGTGCCAGCAGTGAAGGGCTGCAGCCCAATCAGCCCCAGCATTTT
v_gene: TRBV7-9; d_gene: TRBD2; j_gene: TRBJ2-5; abundance: few; CDR3aa: CASSSLAGGFQETQYF; CDR3nt: TGTGCCAGCAGCTCCTTAGCGGGGGGCTTTCAAGAGACCCAGTACTTC
v_gene: TRBV7-9; d_gene: TRBD1; j_gene: TRBJ1-5; abundance: few; CDR3aa: CASSSDRVNQPQHF; CDR3nt: TGTGCCAGCAGTTCCGACAGGGTCAATCAGCCCCAGCATTTT
v_gene: TRBV2; d_gene: NA; j_gene: TRBJ1-1; abundance: NA; CDR3aa: CASSEYGGDTEAFF; CDR3nt: TGTGCCAGCAGTGAATATGGGGGGGACACTGAAGCTTTCTTT
v_gene: TRBV27; d_gene: NA; j_gene: TRBJ2-5; abundance: NA; CDR3aa: CASRPQEDQTQYF; CDR3nt: TGTGCCAGCAGGCCACAGGAGGACCAGACCCAGTACTTC
v_gene: TRBV27; d_gene: NA; j_gene: TRBJ2-6; abundance: NA; CDR3aa: CASRRTSGANVLTF; CDR3nt: TGTGCCAGCAGGAGAACGAGCGGGGCCAACGTCCTGACTTTC
v_gene: TRBV7-9; d_gene: TRBD1; j_gene: TRBJ2-5; abundance: many; CDR3aa: CASSPPNRGSETQYF; CDR3nt: TGTGCCAGCAGCCCCCCAAACAGGGGATCGGAGACCCAGTACTTC
v_gene: TRBV29-1; d_gene: NA; j_gene: TRBJ2-5; abundance: NA; CDR3aa: CSVEHGWPQETQYF; CDR3nt: TGCAGCGTTGAACATGGGTGGCCCCAAGAGACCCAGTACTTC
v_gene: TRBV7-9; d_gene: NA; j_gene: TRBJ2-1; abundance: many; CDR3aa: CASSLRLRDNEQFF; CDR3nt: TGTGCCAGCAGCCTACGGCTGAGAGACAATGAGCAGTTCTTC
v_gene: TRBV9; d_gene: TRBD1; j_gene: TRBJ1-1; abundance: few; CDR3aa: CASSAYTGGTEAFF; CDR3nt: TGTGCCAGCAGCGCGTATACAGGGGGGACTGAAGCTTTCTTT
v_gene: TRBV7-4; d_gene: TRBD2; j_gene: TRBJ2-1; abundance: NA; CDR3aa: CASSPGTSGGLSYNEQFF; CDR3nt: TGTGCCAGCAGCCCGGGGACTAGCGGGGGGCTCTCCTACAATGAGCAGTTCTTC